The clone carrying this T cell receptor beta chain was counted at least ten times. Its target is unknown. TCRdb reprocessed the 5' RACE reads via MiXCR and lists one record per CDR3 protein. The table has 200,000 or so distinct CDR3 sequences, 18% seen once. The entry originates in a study of CD8 T cells in ankylosing spondylitis. The study's findings and limits: Made up of under 10 highly homologous variants, a TCR beta motif appeared characteristic of ankylosing spondylitis blood.

The receptor comes from a male donor under 30 with ankylosing spondylitis or in good health (not recorded which). Sequencing was carried out using blood, either unsorted or a sorted T cell fraction (not recorded which).

CDR3 loop: CSADKPGTAGSYEQYV. DNA of the CDR3: TGCAGCGCCGACAAACCAGGCACGGCGGGCTCCTACGAGCAGTACGTC. The chain is built from TRBV29-1 and TRBJ2-7, with D perhaps matching TRBD2 (5 bases). The CDR3 contains 16 residues. Between the trimmed V and J ends, which lost 7 bases and 0 bases, there was a span of 22 bases. Germline CDR1 SQVTM, CDR2 ANQGSEA.